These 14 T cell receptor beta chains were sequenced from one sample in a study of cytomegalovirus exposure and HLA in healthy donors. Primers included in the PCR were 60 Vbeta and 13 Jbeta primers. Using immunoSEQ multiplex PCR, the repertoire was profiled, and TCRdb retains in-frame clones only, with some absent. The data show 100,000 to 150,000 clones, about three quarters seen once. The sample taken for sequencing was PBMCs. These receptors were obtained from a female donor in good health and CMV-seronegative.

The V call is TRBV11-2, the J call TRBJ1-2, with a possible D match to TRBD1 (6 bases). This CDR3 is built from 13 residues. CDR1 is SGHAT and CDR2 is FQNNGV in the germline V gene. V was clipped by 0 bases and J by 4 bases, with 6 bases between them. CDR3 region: CASSLDRGYGYTF. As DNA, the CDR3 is TGTGCCAGCAGCTTAGACAGGGGCTATGGCTACACCTTC.

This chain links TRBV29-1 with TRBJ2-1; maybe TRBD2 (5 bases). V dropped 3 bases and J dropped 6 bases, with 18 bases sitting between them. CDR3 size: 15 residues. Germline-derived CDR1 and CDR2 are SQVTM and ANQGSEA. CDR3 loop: CSVESGGRRSNEQFF. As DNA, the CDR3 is TGCAGCGTTGAGAGTGGAGGTCGCCGGAGCAATGAGCAGTTCTTC.

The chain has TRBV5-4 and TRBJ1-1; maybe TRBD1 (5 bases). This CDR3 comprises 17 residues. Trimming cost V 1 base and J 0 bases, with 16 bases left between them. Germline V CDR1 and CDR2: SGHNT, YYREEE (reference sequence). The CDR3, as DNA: TGTGCCAGCAGCTTGAGAGCTGGGAAGGGGTTGAACACTGAAGCTTTCTTT. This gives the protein CASSLRAGKGLNTEAFF.

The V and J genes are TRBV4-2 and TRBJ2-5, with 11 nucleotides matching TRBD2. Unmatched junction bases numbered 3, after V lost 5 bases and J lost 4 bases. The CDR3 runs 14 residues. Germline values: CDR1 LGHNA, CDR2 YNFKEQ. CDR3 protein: CASSVGLAAETQYF. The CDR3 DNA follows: TGTGCCAGCAGCGTGGGACTAGCGGCAGAGACCCAGTACTTC.

As DNA, the CDR3 is TGTGCCAGCAGTGAATCCTATTTCTCCGGGACAGGGATCGGCTACACCTTC. It codes for CASSESYFSGTGIGYTF. The chain couples TRBV6-4 to TRBJ1-2; 9 nucleotides line up with TRBD1. From germline, CDR1 is MRHNA and CDR2 SNTAGT. Trimming removed 3 bases from V and 8 bases from J; junction bases left unmatched: 16. This CDR3 comprises 17 residues.

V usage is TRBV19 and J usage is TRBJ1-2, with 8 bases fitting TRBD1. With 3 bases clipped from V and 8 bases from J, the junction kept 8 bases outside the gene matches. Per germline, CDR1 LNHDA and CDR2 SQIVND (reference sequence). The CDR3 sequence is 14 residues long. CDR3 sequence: CASSIPPGGEGYTF. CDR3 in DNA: TGTGCCAGTAGTATCCCCCCAGGGGGCGAGGGCTACACCTTC.

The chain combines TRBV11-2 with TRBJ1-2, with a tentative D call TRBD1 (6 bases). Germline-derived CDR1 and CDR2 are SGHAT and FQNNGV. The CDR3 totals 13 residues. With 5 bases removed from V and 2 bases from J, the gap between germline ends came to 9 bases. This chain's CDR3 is CASSEDRNYGYTF. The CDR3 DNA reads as TGTGCCAGCAGCGAGGACAGAAACTATGGCTACACCTTC.

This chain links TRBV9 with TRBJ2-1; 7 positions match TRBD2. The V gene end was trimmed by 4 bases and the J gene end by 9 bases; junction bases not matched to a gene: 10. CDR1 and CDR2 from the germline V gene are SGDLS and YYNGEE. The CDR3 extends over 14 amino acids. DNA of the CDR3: TGTGCCAGCAGCCCGGGCGGGAGACGCGGTGAGCAGTTCTTC. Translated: CASSPGGRRGEQFF.

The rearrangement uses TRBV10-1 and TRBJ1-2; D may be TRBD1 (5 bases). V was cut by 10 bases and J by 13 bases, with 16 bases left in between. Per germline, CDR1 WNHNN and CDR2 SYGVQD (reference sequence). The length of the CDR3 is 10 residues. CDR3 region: CATYCQGGTF. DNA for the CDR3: TGCGCCACCTACTGCCAGGGCGGCACCTTC.

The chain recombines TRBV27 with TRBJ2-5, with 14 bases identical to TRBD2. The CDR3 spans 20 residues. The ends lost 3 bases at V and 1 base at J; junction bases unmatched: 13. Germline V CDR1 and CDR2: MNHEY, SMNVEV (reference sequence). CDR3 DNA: TGTGCCAGCAGTTTGGTTCGACTAGCGGGAGGGCCAACGTTCCAAGAGACCCAGTACTTC. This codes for CASSLVRLAGGPTFQETQYF.

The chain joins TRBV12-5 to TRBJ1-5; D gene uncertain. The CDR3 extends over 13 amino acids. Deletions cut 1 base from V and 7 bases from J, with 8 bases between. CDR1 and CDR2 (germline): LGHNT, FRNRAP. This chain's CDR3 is CASGLGPGQPQHF. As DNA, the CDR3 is TGTGCTAGTGGTTTGGGTCCCGGGCAGCCCCAGCATTTT.

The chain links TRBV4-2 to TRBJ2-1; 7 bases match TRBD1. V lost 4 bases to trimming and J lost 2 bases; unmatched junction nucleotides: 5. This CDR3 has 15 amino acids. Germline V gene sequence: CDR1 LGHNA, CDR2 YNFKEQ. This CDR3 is CASSPRDRAYNEQFF. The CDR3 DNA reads TGTGCCAGCAGCCCCCGGGACAGAGCCTACAATGAGCAGTTCTTC.

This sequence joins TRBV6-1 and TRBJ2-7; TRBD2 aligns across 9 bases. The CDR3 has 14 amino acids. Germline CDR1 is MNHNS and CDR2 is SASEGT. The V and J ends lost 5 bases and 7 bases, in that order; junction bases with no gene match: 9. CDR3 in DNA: TGTGCCAGCAGTTCTAGCGGGGCCCCCACTGAGCAGTACTTC. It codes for CASSSSGAPTEQYF.

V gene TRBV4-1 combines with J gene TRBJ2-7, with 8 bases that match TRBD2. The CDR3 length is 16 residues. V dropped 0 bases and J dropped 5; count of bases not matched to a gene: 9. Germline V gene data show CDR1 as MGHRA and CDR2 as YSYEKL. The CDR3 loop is CASSQEPLAGINEQYF. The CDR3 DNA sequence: TGCGCCAGCAGCCAAGAACCGCTAGCGGGTATTAACGAGCAGTACTTC.